This T cell receptor (beta chain) was recovered during a study of early T cells in non-severe SARS-CoV-2 infection. This clonotype showed up many times. The CDR3 runs 14 residues. Germline V gene lookup returns CDR1 SGHTA and CDR2 FQGTGA. With V trimmed by 5 bases and J by 2 bases, 2 bases remained unmatched. Unique molecular identifier tags were affixed to discrete cDNA molecules. TCRdb re-called the 5' RACE reads with MiXCR, one entry per CDR3 protein. The data show 60,000 to 75,000 distinct CDR3 sequences, roughly 4.5% seen once. The chain carries TRBV7-3 and TRBJ1-5; 8 nucleotides agree with TRBD1. The receptor's source is an adult who was a healthcare worker with PCR-confirmed SARS-CoV-2 infection or an uninfected control (not recorded which). The donor label of this sample is uncertain. Specimen: whole blood, collected at baseline. The CDR3 nucleotides are TGTGCCAGCAGCCTGACAGGGGGCAATCAGCCCCAGCATTTT. This translates into CASSLTGGNQPQHF.